A selection of T cell receptor beta chains follows, all from one sample in a study of blood T cell repertoires in COVID-19. TCRdb's copy holds only in-frame clones and misses some; the assay was immunoSEQ multiplex PCR. Of about 300,000 clones listed, 87% are singletons. Specimen: peripheral blood. These receptor sequences come from a man younger than 35 with active or convalescent COVID-19. The CDR3 runs from the conserved cysteine through the conserved F or W. A D gene is named only where the DNA matches it firmly. Expanded clones are given a class, and other clones once, few, many or no size at all.

J gene: TRBJ2-7
V gene: TRBV2
clone size: once
D gene: .
CDR3 protein: CASSIEQGNYEQYF
CDR3 DNA: TGTGCCAGCAGTATCGAACAGGGAAACTACGAGCAGTACTTC

J gene: TRBJ1-2
V gene: TRBV5-1
clone size: .
D gene: TRBD1
CDR3 protein: CASERTGAGHGYTF
CDR3 DNA: TGCGCCAGCGAACGGACAGGGGCGGGCCATGGCTACACCTTC

J gene: TRBJ2-2
V gene: TRBV7-8
clone size: few
D gene: TRBD1
CDR3 protein: CASSPDRVANTGELFF
CDR3 DNA: TGTGCCAGCAGCCCGGACAGGGTAGCGAACACCGGGGAGCTGTTTTTT

J gene: TRBJ1-1
V gene: TRBV6-6
clone size: .
D gene: .
CDR3 protein: CASTGTKVATEAFF
CDR3 DNA: TGTGCCAGTACTGGGACAAAGGTCGCGACTGAAGCTTTCTTT

J gene: TRBJ2-3
V gene: TRBV28
clone size: .
D gene: .
CDR3 protein: CASSFQAAGTDTQYF
CDR3 DNA: TGTGCCAGCAGTTTCCAGGCTGCTGGCACAGATACGCAGTATTTT

J gene: TRBJ2-7
V gene: TRBV13
clone size: .
D gene: TRBD2
CDR3 protein: CASSSFTSGGYEQYF
CDR3 DNA: TGTGCCAGCAGCTCCTTCACTAGCGGGGGTTACGAGCAGTACTTC

J gene: TRBJ1-6
V gene: TRBV3-1/TRBV3-2
clone size: .
D gene: TRBD1
CDR3 protein: CASSNRGNSPLHF
CDR3 DNA: TGTGCCAGCAGCAACAGGGGAAATTCACCCCTCCACTTT

J gene: TRBJ2-2
V gene: TRBV19
clone size: .
D gene: .
CDR3 protein: CASSTITPGLIAGELFF
CDR3 DNA: TGTGCCAGTAGTACAATCACCCCGGGACTGATTGCAGGGGAGCTGTTTTTT

J gene: TRBJ2-1
V gene: TRBV6-5
clone size: .
D gene: .
CDR3 protein: CASTSGVRNEQFF
CDR3 DNA: TGTGCCAGCACCTCCGGTGTCCGAAATGAGCAGTTCTTC

J gene: TRBJ2-4
V gene: TRBV10-2
clone size: .
D gene: .
CDR3 protein: CASSERGSAKNIQYF
CDR3 DNA: TGCGCCAGCAGTGAGAGGGGAAGTGCCAAAAACATTCAGTACTTC

J gene: TRBJ2-6
V gene: TRBV7-8
clone size: .
D gene: .
CDR3 protein: CASSPRPFSGANVLTF
CDR3 DNA: TGTGCCAGCAGCCCCAGGCCGTTTTCTGGGGCCAACGTCCTGACTTTC

J gene: TRBJ1-5
V gene: TRBV6-1
clone size: .
D gene: TRBD1
CDR3 protein: CASSEGSGTGSHQPQHF
CDR3 DNA: TGTGCCAGCAGTGAAGGGTCAGGGACAGGGAGCCATCAGCCCCAGCATTTT

J gene: TRBJ1-3
V gene: TRBV19
clone size: .
D gene: .
CDR3 protein: CASSPWDSGNTIYF
CDR3 DNA: TGTGCCAGTAGTCCCTGGGACTCAGGAAACACCATATATTTT

J gene: TRBJ2-6
V gene: TRBV7-6
clone size: .
D gene: .
CDR3 protein: CASSATAGTGANVLTF
CDR3 DNA: TGTGCCAGCAGCGCGACGGCCGGGACTGGGGCCAACGTCCTGACTTTC

J gene: TRBJ1-6
V gene: TRBV19
clone size: .
D gene: .
CDR3 protein: CASCYSSNSPLHF
CDR3 DNA: TGTGCCAGTTGCTACTCGAGTAATTCACCCCTCCACTTT

J gene: TRBJ2-7
V gene: TRBV6-2/TRBV6-3
clone size: once
D gene: .
CDR3 protein: CASSTRTPRGQYF
CDR3 DNA: TGTGCCAGCAGTACCAGGACCCCCCGGGGGCAGTACTTC

J gene: TRBJ1-2
V gene: TRBV4-1
clone size: .
D gene: TRBD1
CDR3 protein: CASSRGQGVYGYTF
CDR3 DNA: TGCGCCAGCAGCCGCGGACAGGGGGTCTATGGCTACACCTTC

J gene: TRBJ2-7
V gene: TRBV11-2
clone size: .
D gene: .
CDR3 protein: CASSLGPGRYEQYF
CDR3 DNA: TGTGCCAGCAGCTTAGGCCCAGGGCGGTACGAGCAGTACTTC

J gene: TRBJ2-7
V gene: TRBV28
clone size: .
D gene: TRBD1
CDR3 protein: CASSGGQGAYEQYF
CDR3 DNA: TGTGCCAGCAGTGGGGGACAGGGGGCCTACGAGCAGTACTTC

J gene: TRBJ2-7
V gene: TRBV7-9
clone size: .
D gene: TRBD2
CDR3 protein: CASSLGGREGNEQYF
CDR3 DNA: TGTGCCAGCAGCTTAGGGGGGCGGGAGGGCAACGAGCAGTACTTC

J gene: TRBJ2-2
V gene: TRBV6-6
clone size: .
D gene: .
CDR3 protein: CASSYQSTGELFF
CDR3 DNA: TGTGCCAGCAGTTACCAGTCTACCGGGGAGCTGTTTTTT

J gene: TRBJ2-2
V gene: TRBV6-6
clone size: .
D gene: TRBD2
CDR3 protein: CASSPYSGGSLAGELFF
CDR3 DNA: TGTGCCAGCAGTCCCTATAGCGGGGGCTCCCTAGCCGGGGAGCTGTTTTTT

J gene: TRBJ2-2
V gene: TRBV11-3
clone size: .
D gene: TRBD1
CDR3 protein: CASSSRDRGRTGELFF
CDR3 DNA: TGTGCCAGCAGCTCCAGGGACAGGGGGAGAACCGGGGAGCTGTTTTTT

J gene: TRBJ2-1
V gene: TRBV18
clone size: .
D gene: .
CDR3 protein: CASSPRREYNEQFF
CDR3 DNA: TGTGCCAGCTCACCAAGGCGGGAATACAATGAGCAGTTCTTC

J gene: TRBJ1-1
V gene: TRBV18
clone size: .
D gene: TRBD1
CDR3 protein: CASSPGQGVSTEAFF
CDR3 DNA: TGTGCCAGCTCGCCGGGACAGGGGGTGAGCACTGAAGCTTTCTTT

J gene: TRBJ2-7
V gene: TRBV7-8
clone size: .
D gene: .
CDR3 protein: CASSLVRTNSYEQYF
CDR3 DNA: TGTGCCAGCAGCTTAGTTAGGACTAACTCCTACGAGCAGTACTTC

J gene: TRBJ2-2
V gene: TRBV5-8
clone size: .
D gene: TRBD2
CDR3 protein: CASSRGLAGGLLTGELFF
CDR3 DNA: TGTGCCAGCAGCCGGGGACTAGCGGGAGGACTTCTCACCGGGGAGCTGTTTTTT

J gene: TRBJ1-3
V gene: TRBV6-6
clone size: .
D gene: .
CDR3 protein: CASSDISSGNTIYF
CDR3 DNA: TGTGCCAGCAGTGACATCAGCTCTGGAAACACCATATATTTT

J gene: TRBJ2-7
V gene: TRBV6-8
clone size: .
D gene: TRBD1
CDR3 protein: CASSYRDRGISISYEQYF
CDR3 DNA: TGTGCCAGCAGTTACCGGGACAGGGGTATTTCTATCTCCTACGAGCAGTACTTC

J gene: TRBJ1-2
V gene: TRBV7-6
clone size: .
D gene: TRBD1
CDR3 protein: CASSRHARTGDYGYTF
CDR3 DNA: TGTGCCAGCAGCCGTCATGCGAGGACAGGGGACTATGGCTACACCTTC

J gene: TRBJ2-7
V gene: TRBV11-2
clone size: .
D gene: .
CDR3 protein: CASSLDRGSYEQYF
CDR3 DNA: TGTGCCAGCAGCTTAGACAGGGGTTCCTACGAGCAGTACTTC

J gene: TRBJ2-4
V gene: TRBV27
clone size: .
D gene: TRBD2
CDR3 protein: CASSPIAGLAKNIQYF
CDR3 DNA: TGTGCCAGCAGTCCTATAGCGGGATTAGCCAAAAACATTCAGTACTTC

J gene: TRBJ2-7
V gene: TRBV4-1
clone size: .
D gene: .
CDR3 protein: CASSNRAGSSYEQYF
CDR3 DNA: TGCGCCAGCAGCAACAGGGCCGGAAGCTCCTACGAGCAGTACTTC

J gene: TRBJ2-7
V gene: TRBV2
clone size: .
D gene: .
CDR3 protein: CASQQGYRRGSSYEQYF
CDR3 DNA: TGTGCCAGCCAGCAGGGGTACCGGCGCGGGAGCTCCTACGAGCAGTACTTC

J gene: TRBJ2-5
V gene: TRBV5-6
clone size: .
D gene: TRBD2
CDR3 protein: CASSLLSGGAETQYF
CDR3 DNA: TGTGCCAGCAGCTTACTTAGCGGGGGGGCTGAGACCCAGTACTTC

J gene: TRBJ2-1
V gene: TRBV6-6
clone size: .
D gene: .
CDR3 protein: CASSYSMQDNEQFF
CDR3 DNA: TGTGCCAGCAGTTACTCGATGCAGGACAATGAGCAGTTCTTC

J gene: TRBJ2-7
V gene: TRBV18
clone size: .
D gene: .
CDR3 protein: CASSPPSSAYEQYF
CDR3 DNA: TGTGCCAGCTCACCGCCAAGTTCAGCCTACGAGCAGTACTTC

J gene: TRBJ2-7
V gene: TRBV19
clone size: few
D gene: .
CDR3 protein: CASSVQGIYEQYF
CDR3 DNA: TGTGCCAGTAGTGTTCAGGGAATCTACGAGCAGTACTTC

J gene: TRBJ1-5
V gene: TRBV3-1/TRBV3-2
clone size: once
D gene: .
CDR3 protein: CASSPHLIKRGQFPHQPQHF
CDR3 DNA: TGTGCCAGCAGCCCTCACCTAATAAAAAGAGGACAGTTTCCCCATCAGCCCCAGCATTTT

J gene: TRBJ2-3
V gene: TRBV9
clone size: .
D gene: TRBD2
CDR3 protein: CASSVTSGRNTDTQYF
CDR3 DNA: TGTGCCAGCAGCGTGACTAGCGGGAGGAACACAGATACGCAGTATTTT

J gene: TRBJ1-1
V gene: TRBV15
clone size: .
D gene: .
CDR3 protein: CATSRARNTEAFF
CDR3 DNA: TGTGCCACCAGCAGAGCTAGGAACACTGAAGCTTTCTTT

J gene: TRBJ2-1
V gene: TRBV11-2
clone size: .
D gene: TRBD2
CDR3 protein: CASTPGGSLFF
CDR3 DNA: TGTGCCAGCACCCCGGGGGGAAGCTTGTTCTTC

J gene: TRBJ2-1
V gene: TRBV2
clone size: once
D gene: TRBD2
CDR3 protein: CASTAPGLAGGGGNEQFF
CDR3 DNA: TGTGCCAGCACCGCCCCGGGACTAGCGGGAGGGGGGGGCAATGAGCAGTTCTTC

J gene: TRBJ1-3
V gene: TRBV5-5
clone size: .
D gene: .
CDR3 protein: CASSPSRGGNTIYF
CDR3 DNA: TGTGCCAGCAGCCCTTCTCGAGGAGGAAACACCATATATTTT

J gene: TRBJ2-7
V gene: TRBV20-1
clone size: .
D gene: .
CDR3 protein: CSADRDYEQYF
CDR3 DNA: TGCAGTGCCGACCGGGACTACGAGCAGTACTTC

J gene: TRBJ1-2
V gene: TRBV21-1
clone size: .
D gene: .
CDR3 protein: CASSRDGYTF
CDR3 DNA: TGTGCCAGCAGCAGAGATGGCTACACCTTC

J gene: TRBJ1-1
V gene: TRBV3-1/TRBV3-2
clone size: .
D gene: TRBD1
CDR3 protein: CASSYGQGNTEAFF
CDR3 DNA: TGTGCCAGCAGCTACGGACAGGGGAACACTGAAGCTTTCTTT

J gene: TRBJ1-6
V gene: TRBV2
clone size: .
D gene: .
CDR3 protein: CASTTLLEALHF
CDR3 DNA: TGTGCCAGCACTACCCTCCTGGAGGCCCTCCACTTT

J gene: TRBJ2-7
V gene: TRBV6-5
clone size: .
D gene: .
CDR3 protein: CARKLALPYEQYF
CDR3 DNA: TGTGCCAGAAAACTAGCTTTACCATACGAGCAGTACTTC

J gene: TRBJ1-4
V gene: TRBV18
clone size: .
D gene: TRBD1
CDR3 protein: CASSLHRGATNEKLFF
CDR3 DNA: TGTGCCAGCTCACTCCACAGGGGAGCAACTAATGAAAAACTGTTTTTT

J gene: TRBJ2-7
V gene: TRBV6-2/TRBV6-3
clone size: .
D gene: .
CDR3 protein: CASSYPEGTYEQYF
CDR3 DNA: TGTGCCAGCAGTTACCCTGAGGGAACCTACGAGCAGTACTTC

J gene: TRBJ2-5
V gene: TRBV18
clone size: .
D gene: TRBD1
CDR3 protein: CASSPGQGQETQYF
CDR3 DNA: TGTGCCAGCTCACCAGGACAGGGGCAAGAGACCCAGTACTTC

J gene: TRBJ2-1
V gene: TRBV5-1
clone size: once
D gene: TRBD2
CDR3 protein: CASSSTSGSGEQFF
CDR3 DNA: TGCGCCAGCAGCTCTACTAGCGGGAGCGGCGAGCAGTTCTTC

J gene: TRBJ2-1
V gene: TRBV3-1/TRBV3-2
clone size: .
D gene: .
CDR3 protein: CASSHWGVRFF
CDR3 DNA: TGTGCCAGCAGCCATTGGGGGGTTCGGTTCTTC

J gene: TRBJ2-5
V gene: TRBV29-1
clone size: once
D gene: TRBD2
CDR3 protein: CSSTGLAGETQYF
CDR3 DNA: TGCAGCTCGACTGGACTAGCGGGGGAGACCCAGTACTTC

J gene: TRBJ1-2
V gene: TRBV24-1
clone size: .
D gene: .
CDR3 protein: CATSDRDTWEGYTF
CDR3 DNA: TGTGCCACCAGTGACAGAGATACCTGGGAGGGCTACACCTTC

J gene: TRBJ1-1
V gene: TRBV7-9
clone size: .
D gene: .
CDR3 protein: CASSFTGRGNTEAFF
CDR3 DNA: TGTGCCAGCAGCTTTACAGGGAGAGGGAACACTGAAGCTTTCTTT

J gene: TRBJ2-5
V gene: TRBV9
clone size: .
D gene: .
CDR3 protein: CASSVDVGGAGETQYF
CDR3 DNA: TGTGCCAGCAGCGTAGATGTTGGAGGGGCGGGAGAGACCCAGTACTTC

J gene: TRBJ2-3
V gene: TRBV7-9
clone size: .
D gene: .
CDR3 protein: CASSLGRGPGDTQYF
CDR3 DNA: TGTGCCAGCAGCTTAGGGCGGGGGCCCGGAGATACGCAGTATTTT